This TCR beta chain was captured in a study of technical replicates of blood from a few donors. The data were produced by immunoSEQ multiplex PCR, yet TCRdb's version contains in-frame clones alone and is incomplete. The data contain about 84,000 clones, roughly 97% of them singletons. The ends were cut back, 0 bases at V and 0 bases at J, with 8 bases in the middle. CDR3 size: 15 residues. Germline-derived CDR1 and CDR2 are SGHVS and FQNEAQ. This clone has a single count. Sequenced: T cells isolated from PBMCs. The chain joins TRBV7-8 to TRBJ1-1; no clear D. This clonotype was obtained from a human donor in good health. DNA of the CDR3: TGTGCCAGCAGCTTAGCGAACAGACTGAACACTGAAGCTTTCTTT. This sequence encodes CASSLANRLNTEAFF.